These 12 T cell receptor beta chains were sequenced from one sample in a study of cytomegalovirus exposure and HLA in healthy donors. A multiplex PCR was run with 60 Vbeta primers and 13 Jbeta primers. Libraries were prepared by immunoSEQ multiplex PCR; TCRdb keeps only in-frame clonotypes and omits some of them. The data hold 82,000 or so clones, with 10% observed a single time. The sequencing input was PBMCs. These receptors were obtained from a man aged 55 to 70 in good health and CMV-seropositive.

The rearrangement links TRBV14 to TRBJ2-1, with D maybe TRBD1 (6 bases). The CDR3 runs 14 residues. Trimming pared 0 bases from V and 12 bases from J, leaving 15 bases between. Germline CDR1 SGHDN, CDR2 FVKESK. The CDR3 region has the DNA TGTGCCAGCAGCCAAGACTGGGGGCCCCTTTGGCAGTTCTTC. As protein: CASSQDWGPLWQFF.

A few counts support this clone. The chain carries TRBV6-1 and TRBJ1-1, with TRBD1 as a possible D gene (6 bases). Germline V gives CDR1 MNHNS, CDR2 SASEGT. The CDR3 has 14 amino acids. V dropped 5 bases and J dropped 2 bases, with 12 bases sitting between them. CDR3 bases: TGTGCCAGCAGTTTCGAGGACAGCAACACTGAAGCTTTCTTT. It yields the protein CASSFEDSNTEAFF.

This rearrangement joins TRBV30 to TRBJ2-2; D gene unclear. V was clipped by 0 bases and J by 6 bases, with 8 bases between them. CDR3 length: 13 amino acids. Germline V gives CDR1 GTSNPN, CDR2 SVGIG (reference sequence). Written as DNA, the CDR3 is TGTGCCTGGAGTGTATCCGGGTCCGGGGAGCTGTTTTTT. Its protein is CAWSVSGSGELFF.

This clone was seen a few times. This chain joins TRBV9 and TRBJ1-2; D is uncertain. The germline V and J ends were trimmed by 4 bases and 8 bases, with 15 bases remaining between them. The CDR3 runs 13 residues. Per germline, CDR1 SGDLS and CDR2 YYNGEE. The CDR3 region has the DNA TGTGCCAGCAGCAACCGGGTCGATACGGGCTACACCTTC. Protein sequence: CASSNRVDTGYTF.

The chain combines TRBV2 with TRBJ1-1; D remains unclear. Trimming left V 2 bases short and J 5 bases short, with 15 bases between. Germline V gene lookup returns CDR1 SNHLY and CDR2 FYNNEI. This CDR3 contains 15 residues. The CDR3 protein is CASSETRVLGTEAFF. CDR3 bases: TGTGCCAGCAGTGAAACGAGGGTATTGGGGACTGAAGCTTTCTTT.

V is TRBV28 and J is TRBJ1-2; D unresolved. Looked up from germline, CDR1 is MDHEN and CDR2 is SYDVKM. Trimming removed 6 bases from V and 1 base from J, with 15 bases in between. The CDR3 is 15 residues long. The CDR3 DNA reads TGTGCCAGCAGCTCATCCTTTGAGCTTAACTATGGCTACACCTTC. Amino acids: CASSSSFELNYGYTF.

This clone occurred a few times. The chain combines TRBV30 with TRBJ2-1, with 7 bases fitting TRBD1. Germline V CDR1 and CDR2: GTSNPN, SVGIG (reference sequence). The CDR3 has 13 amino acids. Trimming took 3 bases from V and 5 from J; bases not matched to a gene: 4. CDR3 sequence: CAWSLDRDNEQFF. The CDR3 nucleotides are TGTGCCTGGAGCCTCGACAGGGACAATGAGCAGTTCTTC.

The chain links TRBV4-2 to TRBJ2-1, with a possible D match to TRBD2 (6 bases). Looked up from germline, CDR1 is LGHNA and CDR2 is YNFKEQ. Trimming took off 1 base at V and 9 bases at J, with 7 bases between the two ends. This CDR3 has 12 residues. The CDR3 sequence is CASSQGGGEQFF. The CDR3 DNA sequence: TGTGCCAGCAGCCAAGGGGGAGGTGAGCAGTTCTTC.

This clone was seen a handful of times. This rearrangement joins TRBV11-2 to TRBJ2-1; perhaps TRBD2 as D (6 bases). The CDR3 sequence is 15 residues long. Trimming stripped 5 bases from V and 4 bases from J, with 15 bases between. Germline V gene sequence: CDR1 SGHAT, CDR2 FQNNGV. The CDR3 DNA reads TGTGCCAGCAGCCCCGTCCAGGGAGGTTACAATGAGCAGTTCTTC. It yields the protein CASSPVQGGYNEQFF.

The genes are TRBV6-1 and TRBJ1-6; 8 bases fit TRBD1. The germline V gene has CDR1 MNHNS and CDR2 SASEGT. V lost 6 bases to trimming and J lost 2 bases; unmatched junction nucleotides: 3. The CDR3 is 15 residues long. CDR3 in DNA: TGTGCCAGCAGGGCAGGGGGCGCCTATAATTCACCCCTCCACTTT. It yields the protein CASRAGGAYNSPLHF.

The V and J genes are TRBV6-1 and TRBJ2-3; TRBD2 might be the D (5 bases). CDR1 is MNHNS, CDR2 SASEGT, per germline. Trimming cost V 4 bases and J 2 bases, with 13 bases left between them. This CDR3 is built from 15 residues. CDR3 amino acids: CASSAGTADTDTQYF. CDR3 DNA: TGTGCCAGCAGTGCTGGAACAGCGGACACAGATACGCAGTATTTT.

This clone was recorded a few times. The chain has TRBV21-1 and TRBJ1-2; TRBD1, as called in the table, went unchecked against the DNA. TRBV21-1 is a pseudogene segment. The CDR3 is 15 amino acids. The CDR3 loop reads CASLSTRDRGYGYTF. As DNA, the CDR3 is TGTGCCAGTCTTTCGACCCGGGACAGGGGTTATGGCTACACCTTC.